Following are 9 T cell receptor beta chains from one sample sequenced in a study of T cells after yellow fever vaccination. A single record per CDR3 protein comes from TCRdb applying MiXCR to the 5' RACE reads. Of 100,000 to 150,000 distinct CDR3 sequences listed, 8% to 10% are singletons. This specimen consisted of CD8+ T cells sorted from PBMCs, obtained on the day of the yellow fever booster vaccination. The origin of the receptors is a man aged 18 to 30 who received the YFV17D yellow fever vaccine.

The chain is built from TRBV19 and TRBJ2-2, with 9 nucleotides matching TRBD1. The CDR3 contains 15 residues. The V gene's germline CDR1 is LNHDA and CDR2 SQIVND (reference sequence). V was pared by 6 bases and J by 6 bases, with 8 bases of the junction left unmatched. CDR3 nucleotide sequence: TGTGCCAGTAGCCGAACAGGGGGCGATCCCGGGGAGCTGTTTTTT. Protein sequence: CASSRTGGDPGELFF.

This clonotype has more than one count but fewer than ten. The V call is TRBV20-1, the J call TRBJ2-7; D remains ambiguous. The CDR3 loop spans 14 amino acids. Looked up from germline, CDR1 is DFQATT and CDR2 is SNEGSKA (reference sequence). Trimming removed 0 bases at V and 1 base at J, with 10 bases between. The CDR3 sequence: CSARDTGPSYEQYF. The CDR3 DNA sequence: TGCAGTGCTAGAGACACCGGACCTTCCTACGAGCAGTACTTC.

V and J are TRBV12-1 and TRBJ2-7. TRBV12-1 is a known pseudogene. There are 11 residues in the CDR3. CDR3 nucleotide sequence: TGTGCCAGCTGTGGAACCTACGAGCAGTACGTC. Amino acids: CASCGTYEQYV.

For this clonotype: This could be a read error, since a much larger clone is one nucleotide away. The J gene is TRBJ1-2, the V gene TRBV4-1; 7 nucleotides agree with TRBD1. The CDR3 spans 15 residues. Germline V gives CDR1 MGHRA, CDR2 YSYEKL. CDR3 protein: CASIQRDSGQDGYTF. DNA for the CDR3: TGCGCCAGCATCCAAAGGGACTCCGGACAGGATGGCTACACCTTC.

This clonotype was counted between two and nine times. The chain joins TRBV4-3 to TRBJ1-4; 9 positions agree with TRBD1. In germline, CDR1 is LGHNA, CDR2 YSLEER. V lost 1 base, J lost 5 bases, and 2 bases stayed unmatched. The CDR3 is made up of 15 amino acids. As DNA, the CDR3 is TGCGCCAGCAGCCAAGCCGGGACAGGGAATGAAAAACTGTTTTTT. The encoded protein is CASSQAGTGNEKLFF.

This clonotype was found a few times. The rearrangement joins TRBV4-1 to TRBJ1-5; no firm D call. CDR1 MGHRA and CDR2 YSYEKL come from the germline V gene. The CDR3 totals 15 residues. With 4 bases removed from V and 0 bases from J, the gap between germline ends came to 10 bases. DNA for the CDR3: TGCGCCAGCAGCCCCCGGGCAATTAGCAATCAGCCCCAGCATTTT. Its protein product is CASSPRAISNQPQHF.

This clonotype was observed at least ten times. The chain is built from TRBV27 and TRBJ1-6, with 7 bases lining up with TRBD1. The germline V gene encodes CDR1 MNHEY and CDR2 SMNVEV (reference sequence). The CDR3 totals 12 residues. With 8 bases clipped from V and 7 bases from J, the junction kept 2 bases outside the gene matches. CDR3 region: CASADRNSPLHF. CDR3 sequence (DNA): TGTGCCAGCGCGGACAGGAATTCACCCCTCCACTTT.

The CDR3 DNA sequence: TGTGCCAGCAGCCGTACGACAGTTCGGGAGCAGTACGTC. Encoded protein: CASSRTTVREQYV. This rearrangement joins TRBV12-3 or TRBV12-4 to TRBJ2-7, with a tentative D call TRBD1 (5 bases). Trimming shortened V by 6 bases and J by 7 bases, and 16 bases separated the two germline ends. This CDR3 comprises 13 residues.

A few counts support this clonotype. The chain is built from TRBV5-6 and TRBJ1-1, with a tentative D call TRBD1 (6 bases). V gave up 4 bases and J gave up 0 bases, with 13 bases separating them. The CDR3 is made up of 15 amino acids. Germline-derived CDR1 and CDR2 are SGHDT and YYEEEE. The CDR3 coding sequence is TGTGCCAGCAGCGATCTACAGGGAATGAACACTGAAGCTTTCTTT. It is translated as CASSDLQGMNTEAFF.